This T cell receptor (beta chain) was recovered during a study of shared clonotypes between healthy human individuals. V dropped 4 bases and J dropped 3; count of bases not matched to a gene: 3. The CDR3 is made up of 15 amino acids. Looked up from germline, CDR1 is MNHEY and CDR2 is SMNVEV (reference sequence). Libraries were prepared by immunoSEQ multiplex PCR; TCRdb keeps only in-frame clonotypes and omits some of them. In the table there are around 2,000,000 clones, around 96% of which are singletons. Positively selected for CCR7, the CD45RO-negative cells used as naive CD8 cells excluded terminally differentiated effector memory CD45RA+ cells.

Sequenced material: naive CD8+ T cells sorted from blood. This receptor was obtained from a man aged 18 to 35 in good health. The V gene is TRBV27, the J gene TRBJ2-5, with 12 bases aligning to TRBD2. Here the CDR3 reads CASSSPSGGEETQYF. The CDR3 nucleotides are TGTGCCAGCAGTTCCCCTAGCGGGGGGGAAGAGACCCAGTACTTC.